These T cell receptor beta chains were read from a single sample in a study of vaccination and CD4 T cells after COVID-19. No antigen has been assigned to these receptors. MiXCR, applied by TCRdb to the PCR reads, yields one record per CDR3 protein. The table lists some 10,000 distinct CDR3 sequences, around 60% of them singletons. The specimen was CD4+ T cells from blood, cultured in vitro. Every receptor here comes from a human donor who had recovered from COVID-19. Each CDR3 is given with its conserved first and last residue. The D gene is left open where the match is weak. Only part of the rows carry a size: once, few, many, or a class if the clone is expanded.

j_gene: TRBJ2-2; d_gene: TRBD2; v_gene: TRBV7-6; abundance: large; CDR3aa: CASSLRAGLAGGAGELFF; CDR3nt: TGTGCCAGCAGCCTAAGGGCCGGACTAGCGGGCGGGGCCGGGGAGCTGTTTTTT
j_gene: TRBJ1-2; d_gene: NA; v_gene: TRBV11-3; abundance: NA; CDR3aa: CASSLSRSYGYTF; CDR3nt: TGTGCCAGCAGCTTGAGCAGGTCCTATGGCTACACCTTC
j_gene: TRBJ1-2; d_gene: NA; v_gene: TRBV11-3; abundance: NA; CDR3aa: CASSLGGARHGYTF; CDR3nt: TGTGCCAGCAGCTTAGGTGGGGCCCGACATGGCTACACCTTC
j_gene: TRBJ1-1; d_gene: TRBD1; v_gene: TRBV6-5; abundance: few; CDR3aa: CASSSRTGGDEAFF; CDR3nt: TGTGCCAGCAGTTCCCGGACAGGTGGAGACGAAGCTTTCTTT
j_gene: TRBJ2-1; d_gene: TRBD1; v_gene: TRBV2; abundance: NA; CDR3aa: CATTGELSNEQFF; CDR3nt: TGTGCCACTACAGGGGAATTGAGCAATGAGCAGTTCTTC
j_gene: TRBJ2-4; d_gene: TRBD2; v_gene: TRBV11-3; abundance: once; CDR3aa: CASSLKRGGLGNIQYF; CDR3nt: TGTGCCAGCAGCTTGAAGCGGGGGGGCCTAGGGAACATTCAGTACTTC
j_gene: TRBJ1-2; d_gene: NA; v_gene: TRBV2; abundance: NA; CDR3aa: CASKSPNYGYTF; CDR3nt: TGTGCCAGCAAGTCCCCTAACTATGGCTACACCTTC
j_gene: TRBJ2-7; d_gene: NA; v_gene: TRBV6-2/TRBV6-3; abundance: few; CDR3aa: CASSYSWEHSYEQYF; CDR3nt: TGTGCCAGCAGTTACTCCTGGGAACACTCCTACGAGCAGTACTTC
j_gene: TRBJ2-3; d_gene: NA; v_gene: TRBV7-3; abundance: NA; CDR3aa: CASSLGPNRAQYF; CDR3nt: TGTGCCAGCAGCTTAGGGCCAAACAGGGCGCAGTATTTT
j_gene: TRBJ2-2; d_gene: NA; v_gene: TRBV7-6; abundance: NA; CDR3aa: CASSGGPGTGELFF; CDR3nt: TGTGCCAGCAGCGGGGGACCAGGCACCGGGGAGCTGTTTTTT
j_gene: TRBJ2-1; d_gene: TRBD2; v_gene: TRBV2; abundance: NA; CDR3aa: CASNQVSGSGNEQFF; CDR3nt: TGTGCCAGCAACCAGGTTAGCGGGAGTGGGAATGAGCAGTTCTTC
j_gene: TRBJ2-5; d_gene: TRBD1; v_gene: TRBV6-1; abundance: NA; CDR3aa: CATGQGLETQYF; CDR3nt: TGTGCCACCGGACAGGGTCTAGAGACCCAGTACTTC
j_gene: TRBJ1-2; d_gene: NA; v_gene: TRBV20-1; abundance: NA; CDR3aa: CSAPGQEAYGYTF; CDR3nt: TGCAGTGCCCCGGGACAAGAGGCATATGGCTACACCTTC
j_gene: TRBJ1-6; d_gene: TRBD1; v_gene: TRBV20-1; abundance: NA; CDR3aa: CSARDGQGFSPLHF; CDR3nt: TGCAGTGCTAGAGATGGACAGGGGTTCTCACCCCTCCACTTT
j_gene: TRBJ2-1; d_gene: NA; v_gene: TRBV6-1; abundance: once; CDR3aa: CASSPYPRSAGNEQFF; CDR3nt: TGTGCCAGCAGCCCTTATCCCCGGTCAGCGGGCAATGAGCAGTTCTTC
j_gene: TRBJ1-5; d_gene: NA; v_gene: TRBV12-3/TRBV12-4; abundance: NA; CDR3aa: CASSRWMLAQHF; CDR3nt: TGTGCCAGCAGCCGATGGATGTTGGCCCAGCATTTT
j_gene: TRBJ1-1; d_gene: NA; v_gene: TRBV27; abundance: NA; CDR3aa: CASSLDRFTEAFF; CDR3nt: TGTGCCAGCAGCCTGGACCGGTTTACAGAAGCTTTCTTT
j_gene: TRBJ2-7; d_gene: TRBD1; v_gene: TRBV30; abundance: few; CDR3aa: CAWSTGTGPYEQYF; CDR3nt: TGTGCCTGGAGTACCGGGACAGGCCCCTACGAGCAGTACTTC
j_gene: TRBJ2-7; d_gene: NA; v_gene: TRBV6-1; abundance: NA; CDR3aa: CASSDQGTNEQYF; CDR3nt: TGTGCCAGCAGTGACCAGGGAACTAACGAGCAGTACTTC
j_gene: TRBJ2-5; d_gene: TRBD1; v_gene: TRBV20-1; abundance: NA; CDR3aa: CSAREAGQVQETQYF; CDR3nt: TGCAGTGCTAGAGAGGCGGGACAGGTGCAAGAGACCCAGTACTTC
j_gene: TRBJ1-1; d_gene: NA; v_gene: TRBV11-3; abundance: NA; CDR3aa: CASSTYRHLKGENTEAFF; CDR3nt: TGTGCCAGCAGCACCTATCGACACCTGAAAGGGGAGAACACTGAAGCTTTCTTT
j_gene: TRBJ1-2; d_gene: NA; v_gene: TRBV5-1; abundance: NA; CDR3aa: CASSLDATGSGYTF; CDR3nt: TGCGCCAGCAGCTTAGATGCGACTGGGAGTGGCTACACCTTC
j_gene: TRBJ1-5; d_gene: NA; v_gene: TRBV7-2; abundance: few; CDR3aa: CASSLVPNNQPQHF; CDR3nt: TGTGCCAGCAGCTTAGTTCCGAACAATCAGCCCCAGCATTTT
j_gene: TRBJ1-5; d_gene: TRBD1; v_gene: TRBV6-4; abundance: once; CDR3aa: CASSQTGDPNQPQHF; CDR3nt: TGTGCCAGCAGTCAGACAGGGGACCCCAATCAGCCCCAGCATTTT
j_gene: TRBJ1-2; d_gene: NA; v_gene: TRBV7-9; abundance: NA; CDR3aa: CASSLARDYGYTF; CDR3nt: TGTGCCAGCAGCTTAGCCAGGGACTATGGCTACACCTTC
j_gene: TRBJ2-1; d_gene: NA; v_gene: TRBV18; abundance: NA; CDR3aa: CASSPPAGDRSYNEQFF; CDR3nt: TGTGCCAGCTCACCACCGGCTGGGGACCGCTCCTACAATGAGCAGTTCTTC
j_gene: TRBJ2-3; d_gene: NA; v_gene: TRBV3-1; abundance: NA; CDR3aa: CASSQDWGAVPDTQYF; CDR3nt: TGTGCCAGCAGCCAAGATTGGGGAGCTGTCCCAGATACGCAGTATTTT
j_gene: TRBJ1-2; d_gene: NA; v_gene: TRBV7-8; abundance: NA; CDR3aa: CASSLGVGPPYGYTF; CDR3nt: TGTGCCAGCAGCTTGGGGGTGGGGCCGCCCTATGGCTACACCTTC
j_gene: TRBJ2-2; d_gene: NA; v_gene: TRBV27; abundance: NA; CDR3aa: CASSRELNTGELFF; CDR3nt: TGTGCCAGCAGTAGAGAACTGAACACCGGGGAGCTGTTTTTT
j_gene: TRBJ2-3; d_gene: NA; v_gene: TRBV7-2; abundance: once; CDR3aa: CASSSNGDTQYF; CDR3nt: TGTGCCAGCAGCTCGAACGGAGATACGCAGTATTTT
j_gene: TRBJ2-1; d_gene: TRBD2; v_gene: TRBV20-1; abundance: NA; CDR3aa: CSASPAGGRNEQFF; CDR3nt: TGCAGTGCTAGTCCCGCGGGAGGGCGAAATGAGCAGTTCTTC
j_gene: TRBJ1-5; d_gene: TRBD1; v_gene: TRBV28; abundance: NA; CDR3aa: CASSSGGTVNQPQHF; CDR3nt: TGTGCCAGCAGTTCCGGCGGGACAGTCAATCAGCCCCAGCATTTT
j_gene: TRBJ1-1; d_gene: NA; v_gene: TRBV6-5; abundance: few; CDR3aa: CASSYSRGTEAFF; CDR3nt: TGTGCCAGCAGTTACTCGAGGGGCACTGAAGCTTTCTTT
j_gene: TRBJ2-7; d_gene: NA; v_gene: TRBV29-1; abundance: NA; CDR3aa: CSALDGPSYEQYF; CDR3nt: TGCAGCGCCCTTGACGGACCCTCCTACGAGCAGTACTTC
j_gene: TRBJ2-2; d_gene: NA; v_gene: TRBV6-2/TRBV6-3; abundance: NA; CDR3aa: CASSSRDLGTGELFF; CDR3nt: TGTGCCAGCAGTTCCCGGGACCTGGGAACCGGGGAGCTGTTTTTT
j_gene: TRBJ2-3; d_gene: TRBD2; v_gene: TRBV6-1; abundance: NA; CDR3aa: CASSELAGGPDTQYF; CDR3nt: TGTGCCAGCAGTGAACTAGCGGGAGGGCCAGATACGCAGTATTTT
j_gene: TRBJ2-3; d_gene: TRBD2; v_gene: TRBV10-3; abundance: NA; CDR3aa: CAISESGASGGPDTQYF; CDR3nt: TGTGCCATCAGTGAGTCCGGGGCTAGCGGGGGCCCAGATACGCAGTATTTT
j_gene: TRBJ2-2; d_gene: NA; v_gene: TRBV11-2; abundance: NA; CDR3aa: CASSLDRGGTGELFF; CDR3nt: TGTGCCAGCAGCTTAGATCGGGGTGGAACCGGGGAGCTGTTTTTT
j_gene: TRBJ1-6; d_gene: NA; v_gene: TRBV7-2; abundance: few; CDR3aa: CASSVGPLANSPLHF; CDR3nt: TGTGCCAGCAGCGTAGGGCCGTTAGCGAATTCACCCCTCCACTTT
j_gene: TRBJ1-2; d_gene: TRBD1; v_gene: TRBV2; abundance: NA; CDR3aa: CASRMGQSYNYGYTF; CDR3nt: TGTGCCAGCAGGATGGGACAGTCGTATAACTATGGCTACACCTTC
j_gene: TRBJ1-1; d_gene: NA; v_gene: TRBV25-1; abundance: few; CDR3aa: CASSDRAGEAFF; CDR3nt: TGTGCCAGCAGTGATAGGGCCGGTGAAGCTTTCTTT
j_gene: TRBJ1-5; d_gene: NA; v_gene: TRBV18; abundance: NA; CDR3aa: CASSPSDSDQPQHF; CDR3nt: TGTGCCAGCTCACCATCGGATTCCGATCAGCCCCAGCATTTT
j_gene: TRBJ1-4; d_gene: NA; v_gene: TRBV7-8; abundance: NA; CDR3aa: CASSLTGREKLFF; CDR3nt: TGTGCCAGCAGCTTAACAGGGCGTGAAAAACTGTTTTTT
j_gene: TRBJ1-3; d_gene: TRBD1; v_gene: TRBV7-6; abundance: NA; CDR3aa: CASSLQGTGGLRNTIYF; CDR3nt: TGTGCCAGCAGCTTACAAGGGACAGGGGGCTTGAGGAACACCATATATTTT
j_gene: TRBJ2-1; d_gene: NA; v_gene: TRBV7-3; abundance: NA; CDR3aa: CASSLSPGNEQFF; CDR3nt: TGTGCCAGCAGCTTATCTCCCGGCAATGAGCAGTTCTTC
j_gene: TRBJ2-3; d_gene: TRBD2; v_gene: TRBV15; abundance: NA; CDR3aa: CATRARGGSTDTQYF; CDR3nt: TGTGCCACCAGGGCACGCGGGGGGTCCACAGATACGCAGTATTTT
j_gene: TRBJ1-5; d_gene: NA; v_gene: TRBV2; abundance: NA; CDR3aa: CASSERTYYQPQHF; CDR3nt: TGTGCCAGCAGTGAACGGACCTATTATCAGCCCCAGCATTTT
j_gene: TRBJ1-1; d_gene: TRBD1; v_gene: TRBV11-3; abundance: NA; CDR3aa: CASSPTTGLGTEAFF; CDR3nt: TGTGCCAGCAGCCCGACGACAGGGCTAGGGACTGAAGCTTTCTTT
j_gene: TRBJ2-7; d_gene: NA; v_gene: TRBV7-6; abundance: NA; CDR3aa: CASSPRGLYEQYF; CDR3nt: TGTGCCAGCAGCCCCCGAGGGCTCTACGAGCAGTACTTC
j_gene: TRBJ2-3; d_gene: NA; v_gene: TRBV6-1; abundance: NA; CDR3aa: CASRRDSTDTQYF; CDR3nt: TGTGCCAGCAGGCGAGACAGCACAGATACGCAGTATTTT
j_gene: TRBJ2-1; d_gene: NA; v_gene: TRBV5-4; abundance: NA; CDR3aa: CANRTGGSMVYEQFF; CDR3nt: TGTGCCAACAGGACGGGGGGCTCCATGGTGTATGAGCAGTTCTTC
j_gene: TRBJ2-7; d_gene: TRBD1; v_gene: TRBV7-9; abundance: once; CDR3aa: CASSLQTGEMNF; CDR3nt: TGTGCCAGCAGCCTGCAGACAGGGGAAATGAACTTC